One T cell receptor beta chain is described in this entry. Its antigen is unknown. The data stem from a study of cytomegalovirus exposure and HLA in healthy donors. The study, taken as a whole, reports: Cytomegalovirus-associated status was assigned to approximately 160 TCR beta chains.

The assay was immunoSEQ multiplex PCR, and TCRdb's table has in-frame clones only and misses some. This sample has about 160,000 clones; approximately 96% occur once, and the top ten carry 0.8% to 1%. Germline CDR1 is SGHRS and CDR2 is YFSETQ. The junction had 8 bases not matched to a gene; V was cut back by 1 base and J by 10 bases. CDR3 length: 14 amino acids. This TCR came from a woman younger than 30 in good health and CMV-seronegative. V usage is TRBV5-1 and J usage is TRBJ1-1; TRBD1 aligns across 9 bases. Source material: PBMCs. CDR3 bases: TGCGCCAGCAGCTTGCCGGACAGGGGTGGGGTAGCTTTCTTT. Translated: CASSLPDRGGVAFF.